These 5 T cell receptor beta chains were sequenced from one sample in a study of blood T cell repertoires in COVID-19. Clones were sequenced by immunoSEQ multiplex PCR, and TCRdb holds only the in-frame ones, with some missing. This sample yields 150,000 to 200,000 clones, of which 82% are seen a single time; around 7% belongs to the top ten. Sequenced: peripheral blood. All receptors come from a woman in her forties with COVID-19, enrolled during active disease.

The rearrangement joins TRBV11-2 to TRBJ1-5; the D gene is possibly TRBD1 (5 bases). CDR3 length equals 17 residues. CDR1 is SGHAT and CDR2 is FQNNGV in the germline V gene. Trimming left V 4 bases short and J 1 base short, with 17 bases between. Here the CDR3 reads CASSSGGGPGSNQPQHF. CDR3 sequence (DNA): TGTGCCAGCAGCTCCGGGGGTGGCCCGGGGAGCAATCAGCCCCAGCATTTT.

The chain is built from TRBV9 and TRBJ1-2; 8 nucleotides agree with TRBD1. This CDR3 comprises 14 residues. V gave up 3 bases and J gave up 4 bases; unmatched junction bases: 5. Germline assignment: CDR1 SGDLS and CDR2 YYNGEE. CDR3 DNA sequence: TGTGCCAGCAGCGCGGACAGGGACCTCTATGGCTACACCTTC. It translates to CASSADRDLYGYTF.

This CDR3 reads CASSRDPNYEQYV. Here the CDR3 DNA reads TGTGCCAGCAGCCGGGATCCTAACTACGAGCAGTACGTC. The rearrangement joins TRBV5-5 to TRBJ2-7, with D possibly TRBD2 on 5 matching bases. This CDR3 is 13 amino acids long. Germline V gene data show CDR1 as SGHKS and CDR2 as YYEKEE (reference sequence). The V end lost 4 bases, the J end lost 3 bases, and 11 bases lay between the germline ends.

This rearrangement joins TRBV5-1 to TRBJ2-2; 7 nucleotides line up with TRBD2. The CDR3 sequence is 15 residues long. V gave up 4 bases and J gave up 5 bases; unmatched junction bases: 8. Germline assignment: CDR1 SGHRS and CDR2 YFSETQ. CDR3 protein: CASSRVVGGTGELFF. CDR3 bases: TGCGCCAGCAGCCGGGTCGTCGGGGGGACCGGGGAGCTGTTTTTT.

J is TRBJ1-1 and V is TRBV7-3; perhaps TRBD1 as D (5 bases). The CDR3 sequence is 15 residues long. Trimming took off 5 bases at V and 0 bases at J, with 13 bases between the two ends. Germline V gives CDR1 SGHTA, CDR2 FQGTGA. The CDR3 region is CASSPGPVMNTEAFF. The DNA for the CDR3 is TGTGCCAGCAGCCCAGGGCCAGTCATGAACACTGAAGCTTTCTTT. Full variable domain (missing parts from reference TRBV7-3 and TRBJ1-1): GAGVSQTPSNKVTEKGKYVELRCDPISGHTALYWYRQSLGQGPEFLIYFQGTGAADDSGLPNDRFFAVRPEGSVSTLKIQRTERGDSAVYLCASSPGPVMNTEAFFGQGTRLTVV.